This is a list of T cell receptor beta chains from one sample in a study of blood T cell repertoires in COVID-19. TCRdb's table, derived via immunoSEQ multiplex PCR, lists solely in-frame clones and lacks some. The sample yields under 450,000 clones, approximately 90% seen once. The sample was peripheral blood. These TCRs come from a woman in her fifties or sixties with COVID-19, enrolled during active disease. Each CDR3 is given with its conserved first and last residue. Each record gives: D gene, J gene, V gene, CDR3 protein. D genes are given only for firm matches.

TRBD2	TRBJ2-2	TRBV9	CASSPDVTSGGFGELFF
TRBD2	TRBJ2-3	TRBV6-6	CASSYSRTSGTDTQYF
.	TRBJ1-5	TRBV30	CAWSVQGPPPQHF
.	TRBJ1-2	TRBV4-2	CASSQATGGGYTF
.	TRBJ1-1	TRBV5-1	CASFARGVSGVNTEAFF
TRBD1	TRBJ2-3	TRBV18	CASSLRARDRGQTHTQYF
TRBD1	TRBJ2-7	TRBV4-1	CASSPGQGPHYEQYF
.	TRBJ1-6	TRBV2	CASKYAENSPLHF
.	TRBJ1-4	TRBV9	CASSITGQTNEKLFF
TRBD1	TRBJ1-1	TRBV7-8	CASSLARTGVGEAFF
.	TRBJ1-2	TRBV12-3/TRBV12-4	CASSLPGLYGYTF
.	TRBJ2-2	TRBV18	CASLEVVYTGELFF
.	TRBJ1-3	TRBV7-8	CASSFVGVVGNTIYF
.	TRBJ1-6	TRBV7-9	CASSLALYNSPLHF
.	TRBJ1-2	TRBV29-1	CSALTPGGGYTF
TRBD2	TRBJ2-3	TRBV18	CASSPPSGGPGDTQYF
TRBD1	TRBJ2-5	TRBV2	CASSIQGSGETQYF
.	TRBJ2-4	TRBV13	CASSRGLNIQYF
TRBD1	TRBJ1-1	TRBV13	CASSVTTEEDREAISGTEAFF
TRBD1	TRBJ1-3	TRBV6-5	CASSLQGFGNTIYF
.	TRBJ1-2	TRBV12-3/TRBV12-4	CASSPGDYGGYTF
.	TRBJ1-6	TRBV30	CACTSQGNSPLHF
.	TRBJ2-5	TRBV19	CASAAGVQGETQYF
.	TRBJ1-2	TRBV19	CASSMAPNYGYTF
.	TRBJ2-1	TRBV4-1	CASSLYNEQFF
TRBD2	TRBJ2-1	TRBV9	CASSAPGLAGGDNEQFF